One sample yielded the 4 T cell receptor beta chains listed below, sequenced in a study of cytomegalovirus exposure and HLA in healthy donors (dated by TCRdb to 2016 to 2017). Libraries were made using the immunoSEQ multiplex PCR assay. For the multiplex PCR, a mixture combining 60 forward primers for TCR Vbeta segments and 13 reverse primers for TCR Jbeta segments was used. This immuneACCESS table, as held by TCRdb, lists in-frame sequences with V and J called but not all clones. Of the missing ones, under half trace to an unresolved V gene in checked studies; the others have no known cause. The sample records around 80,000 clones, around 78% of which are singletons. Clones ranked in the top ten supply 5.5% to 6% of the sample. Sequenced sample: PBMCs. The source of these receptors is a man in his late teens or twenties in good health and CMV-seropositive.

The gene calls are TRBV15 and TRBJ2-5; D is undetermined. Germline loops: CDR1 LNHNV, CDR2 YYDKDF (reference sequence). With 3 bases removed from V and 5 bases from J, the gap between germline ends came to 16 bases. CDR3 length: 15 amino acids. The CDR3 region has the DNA TGTGCCACCAGCAGGGCGGCTAGAGGCTGGGAGACCCAGTACTTC. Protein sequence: CATSRAARGWETQYF.

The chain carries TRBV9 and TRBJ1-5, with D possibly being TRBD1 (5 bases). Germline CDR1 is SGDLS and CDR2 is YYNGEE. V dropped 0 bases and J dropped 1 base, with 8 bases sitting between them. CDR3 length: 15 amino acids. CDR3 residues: CASSVGQGSNQPQHF. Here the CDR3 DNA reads TGTGCCAGCAGCGTAGGCCAGGGCAGCAATCAGCCCCAGCATTTT.

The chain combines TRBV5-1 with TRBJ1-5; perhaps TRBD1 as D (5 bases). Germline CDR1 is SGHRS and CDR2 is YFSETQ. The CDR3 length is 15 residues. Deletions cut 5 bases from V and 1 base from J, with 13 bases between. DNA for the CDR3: TGCGCCAGCAGGCGGGACGTCGGGAGCAATCAGCCCCAGCATTTT. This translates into CASRRDVGSNQPQHF.

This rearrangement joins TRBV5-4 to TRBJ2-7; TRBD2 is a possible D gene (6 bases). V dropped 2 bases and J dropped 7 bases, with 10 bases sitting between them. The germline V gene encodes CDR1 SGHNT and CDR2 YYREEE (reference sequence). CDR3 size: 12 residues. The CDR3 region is CASSFPAGEQYF. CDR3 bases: TGTGCCAGCAGCTTCCCGGCGGGAGAGCAGTACTTC.